This TCR beta chain was captured by sequencing in a study of type 1 regulatory T cells. TCRdb passed the reads through MiXCR, listing each CDR3 protein once. Among about 68,000 distinct CDR3 sequences listed, around 68% were seen once. Worth noting for this clonotype: The antigen remains undetermined.

Looked up from germline, CDR1 is MNHEY and CDR2 is SVGEGT. The V end lost 2 bases, the J end lost 3 bases, and 17 bases lay between the germline ends. The CDR3 is 16 residues long. The sample was cultured T cells, either the whole culture or a sorted T cell fraction (not recorded which). Subset of the sample: Tr1-enriched cell product generated in vitro against host alloantigens. The J gene is TRBJ2-7, the V gene TRBV6-2 or TRBV6-3; unclear D gene. This sequence originates from a human donor in good health. CDR3 DNA: TGTGCCAGCAGTTACCTGCCAGGCGGCTTGCACTACGAGCAGTACTTC. This translates into CASSYLPGGLHYEQYF.